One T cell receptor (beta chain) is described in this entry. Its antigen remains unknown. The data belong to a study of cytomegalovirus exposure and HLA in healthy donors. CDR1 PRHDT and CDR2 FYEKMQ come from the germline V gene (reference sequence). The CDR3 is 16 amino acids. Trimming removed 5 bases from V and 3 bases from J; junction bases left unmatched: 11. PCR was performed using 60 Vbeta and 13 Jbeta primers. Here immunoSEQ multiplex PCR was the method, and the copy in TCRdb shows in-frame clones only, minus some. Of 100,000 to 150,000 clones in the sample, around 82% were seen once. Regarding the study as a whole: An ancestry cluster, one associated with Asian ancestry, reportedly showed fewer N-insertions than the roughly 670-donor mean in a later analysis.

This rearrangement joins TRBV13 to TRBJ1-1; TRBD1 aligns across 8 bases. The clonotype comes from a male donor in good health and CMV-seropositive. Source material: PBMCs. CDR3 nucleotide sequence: TGTGCCAGCAGCACTCCAGGGGGCCGGGGGCACACTGAAGCTTTCTTT. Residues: CASSTPGGRGHTEAFF.